This TCR beta chain was obtained from a study of the immune and genomic landscape of osteosarcoma. The CDR3 covers 14 residues. Germline CDR1 and CDR2: SNHLY and FYNNEI. V trimming: 6 bases; J trimming: 3 bases; junction bases outside the gene matches: 5. General study results and limits: Immune-hot C3 tumors showed higher but still low clonality than cold C1.

This clone was picked up one time. Antigen unknown. Only in-frame clones appear in the TCRdb table, and some are missing; sequencing was by immunoSEQ multiplex PCR. Of roughly 800 clones listed, 67% were seen once; the top ten hold 30% to 35%. The chain recombines TRBV2 with TRBJ2-3; 8 bases map to TRBD2. This TCR was sampled from a woman between 70 and 85 years old with osteosarcoma. Source material: primary tumor tissue from the humerus. In nucleotides, the CDR3 is TGTGCCAGCAGCCCTAGCGGGCGAACAGATACGCAGTATTTT. Translated: CASSPSGRTDTQYF. The full variable domain, with the rest looked up from reference TRBV2 and TRBJ2-3, is EPEVTQTPSHQVTQMGQEVILRCVPISNHLYFYWYRQILGQKVEFLVSFYNNEISEKSEIFDDQFSVERPDGSNFTLKIRSTKLEDSAMYFCASSPSGRTDTQYFGPGTRLTVL.